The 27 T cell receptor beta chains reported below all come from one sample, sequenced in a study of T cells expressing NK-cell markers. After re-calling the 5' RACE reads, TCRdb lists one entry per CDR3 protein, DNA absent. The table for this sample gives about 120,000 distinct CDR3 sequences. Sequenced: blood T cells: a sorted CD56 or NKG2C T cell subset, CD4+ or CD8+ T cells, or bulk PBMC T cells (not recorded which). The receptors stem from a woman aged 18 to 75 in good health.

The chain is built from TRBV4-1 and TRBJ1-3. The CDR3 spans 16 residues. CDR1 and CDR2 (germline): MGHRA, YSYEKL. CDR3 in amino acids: CASSQDYTWGTDTIYF.

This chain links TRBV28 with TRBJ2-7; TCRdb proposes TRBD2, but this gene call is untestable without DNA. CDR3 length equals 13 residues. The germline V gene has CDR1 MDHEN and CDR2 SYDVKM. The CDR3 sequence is CASSLSPSYEQYF. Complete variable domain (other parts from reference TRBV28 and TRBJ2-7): DVKVTQSSRYLVKRTGEKVFLECVQDMDHENMFWYRQDPGLGLRLIYFSYDVKMKEKGDIPEGYSVSREKKERFSLILESASTNQTSMYLCASSLSPSYEQYFGPGTRLTVT.

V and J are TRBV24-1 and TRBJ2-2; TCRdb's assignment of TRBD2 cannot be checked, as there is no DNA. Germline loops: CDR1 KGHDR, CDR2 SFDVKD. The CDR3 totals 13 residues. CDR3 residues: CATSDTRAGELFF.

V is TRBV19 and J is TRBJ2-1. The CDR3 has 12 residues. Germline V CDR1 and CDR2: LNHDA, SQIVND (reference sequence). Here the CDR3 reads CASSILENEQFF.

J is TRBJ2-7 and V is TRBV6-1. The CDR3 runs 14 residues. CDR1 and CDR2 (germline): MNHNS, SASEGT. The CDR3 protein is CASSHGQELIEQYF.

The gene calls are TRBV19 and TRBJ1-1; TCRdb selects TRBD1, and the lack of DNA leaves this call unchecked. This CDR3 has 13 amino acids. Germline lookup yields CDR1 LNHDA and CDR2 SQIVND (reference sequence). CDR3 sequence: CASTIRTAKEAFF. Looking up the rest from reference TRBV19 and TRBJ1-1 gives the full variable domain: DGGITQSPKYLFRKEGQNVTLSCEQNLNHDAMYWYRQDPGQGLRLIYYSQIVNDFQKGDIAEGYSVSREKKESFPLTVTSAQKNPTAFYLCASTIRTAKEAFFGQGTRLTVV.

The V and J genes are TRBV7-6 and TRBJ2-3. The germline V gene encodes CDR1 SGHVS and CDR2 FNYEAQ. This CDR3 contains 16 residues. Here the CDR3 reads CASSLSGPTSTDTQYF.

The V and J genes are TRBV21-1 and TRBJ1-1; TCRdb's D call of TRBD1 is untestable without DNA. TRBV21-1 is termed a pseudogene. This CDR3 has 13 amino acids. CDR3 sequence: CASSKVTGTEAFF.

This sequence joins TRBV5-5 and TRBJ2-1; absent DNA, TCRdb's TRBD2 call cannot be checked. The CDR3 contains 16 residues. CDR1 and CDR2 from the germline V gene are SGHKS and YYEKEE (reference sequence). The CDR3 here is CASSFGFRGPIDEQFF.

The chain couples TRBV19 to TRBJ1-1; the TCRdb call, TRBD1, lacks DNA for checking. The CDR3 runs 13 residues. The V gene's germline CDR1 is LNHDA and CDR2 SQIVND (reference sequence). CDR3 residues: CASSWGLGTEAFF. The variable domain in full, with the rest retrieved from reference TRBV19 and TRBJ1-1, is DGGITQSPKYLFRKEGQNVTLSCEQNLNHDAMYWYRQDPGQGLRLIYYSQIVNDFQKGDIAEGYSVSREKKESFPLTVTSAQKNPTAFYLCASSWGLGTEAFFGQGTRLTVV.

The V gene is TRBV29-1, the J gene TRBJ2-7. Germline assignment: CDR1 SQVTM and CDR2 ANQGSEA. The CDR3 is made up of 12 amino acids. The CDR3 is CSVVGQPYEQYF.

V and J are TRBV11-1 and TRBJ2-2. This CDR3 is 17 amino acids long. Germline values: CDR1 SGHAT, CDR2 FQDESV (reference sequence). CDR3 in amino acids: CASSRDTGVAGTGELFF.

Here the CDR3 reads CASTTSLLAKNIQYF. This rearrangement joins TRBV19 to TRBJ2-4; without DNA, the TCRdb call of TRBD2 cannot be checked. The germline gives CDR1 LNHDA, CDR2 SQIVND (reference sequence). This CDR3 contains 15 residues.

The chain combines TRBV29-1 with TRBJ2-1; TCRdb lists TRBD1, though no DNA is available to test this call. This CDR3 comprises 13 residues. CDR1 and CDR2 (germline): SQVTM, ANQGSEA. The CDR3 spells CSVRDRESDEQFF.

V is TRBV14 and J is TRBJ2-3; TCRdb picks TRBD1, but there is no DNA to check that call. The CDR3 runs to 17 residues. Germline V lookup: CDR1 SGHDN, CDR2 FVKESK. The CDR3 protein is CASSLTPGTAVGDTQYF.

CDR3 in amino acids: CASSYSGSGGIYEQYF. The chain combines TRBV6-5 with TRBJ2-7; with no DNA, the TCRdb D assignment of TRBD1 cannot be verified. The CDR3 runs 16 residues. Germline-derived CDR1 and CDR2 are MNHEY and SVGAGI.

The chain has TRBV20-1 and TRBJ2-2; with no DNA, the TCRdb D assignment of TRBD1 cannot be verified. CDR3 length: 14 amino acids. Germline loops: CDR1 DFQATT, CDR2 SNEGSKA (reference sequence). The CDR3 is CSAGGQGGTGELFF.

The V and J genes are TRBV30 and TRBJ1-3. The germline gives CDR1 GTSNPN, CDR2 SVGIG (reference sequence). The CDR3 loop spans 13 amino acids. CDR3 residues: CAWSQGSENTIYF.

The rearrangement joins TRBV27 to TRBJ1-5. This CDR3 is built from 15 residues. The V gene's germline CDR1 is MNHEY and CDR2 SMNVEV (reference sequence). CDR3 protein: CASSEGPGGNQPQHF.

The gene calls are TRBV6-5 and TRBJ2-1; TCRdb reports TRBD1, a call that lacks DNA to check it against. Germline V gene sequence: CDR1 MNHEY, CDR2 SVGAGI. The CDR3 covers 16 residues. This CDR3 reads CASSYGGGSSYNEQFF.

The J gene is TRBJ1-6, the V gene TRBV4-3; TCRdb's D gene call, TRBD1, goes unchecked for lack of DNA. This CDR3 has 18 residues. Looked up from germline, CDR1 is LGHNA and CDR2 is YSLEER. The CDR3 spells CASSQENEGGPYNSPLHF.

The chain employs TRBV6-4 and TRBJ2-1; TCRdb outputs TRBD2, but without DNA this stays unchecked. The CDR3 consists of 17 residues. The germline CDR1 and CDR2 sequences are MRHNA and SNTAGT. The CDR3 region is CASSAVGLAGEYNEQFF.

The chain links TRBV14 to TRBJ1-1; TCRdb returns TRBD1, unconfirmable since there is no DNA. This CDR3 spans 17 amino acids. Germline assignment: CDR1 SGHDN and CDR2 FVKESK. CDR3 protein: CASNCHRDRDMNTEAFF.

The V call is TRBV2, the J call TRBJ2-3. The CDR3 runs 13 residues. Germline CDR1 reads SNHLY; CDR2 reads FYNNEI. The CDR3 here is CASSTQLADTQYF.

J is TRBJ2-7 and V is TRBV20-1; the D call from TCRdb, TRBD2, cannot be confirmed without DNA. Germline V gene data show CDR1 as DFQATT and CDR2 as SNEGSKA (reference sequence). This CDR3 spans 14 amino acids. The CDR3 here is CSARDQGLVYEQYF.

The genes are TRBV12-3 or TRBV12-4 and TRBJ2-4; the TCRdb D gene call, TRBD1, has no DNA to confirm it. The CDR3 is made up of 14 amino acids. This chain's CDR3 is CASTGTGGFDIQYF.

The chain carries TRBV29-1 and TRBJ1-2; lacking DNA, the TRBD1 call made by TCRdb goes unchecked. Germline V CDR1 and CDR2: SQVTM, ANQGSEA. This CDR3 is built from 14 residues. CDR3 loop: CSVLNTAPNYGYTF. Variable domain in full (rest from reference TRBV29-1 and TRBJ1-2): SAVISQKPSRDICQRGTSLTIQCQVDSQVTMMFWYRQQPGQSLTLIATANQGSEATYESGFVIDKFPISRPNLTFSTLTVSNMSPEDSSIYLCSVLNTAPNYGYTFGSGTRLTVV.